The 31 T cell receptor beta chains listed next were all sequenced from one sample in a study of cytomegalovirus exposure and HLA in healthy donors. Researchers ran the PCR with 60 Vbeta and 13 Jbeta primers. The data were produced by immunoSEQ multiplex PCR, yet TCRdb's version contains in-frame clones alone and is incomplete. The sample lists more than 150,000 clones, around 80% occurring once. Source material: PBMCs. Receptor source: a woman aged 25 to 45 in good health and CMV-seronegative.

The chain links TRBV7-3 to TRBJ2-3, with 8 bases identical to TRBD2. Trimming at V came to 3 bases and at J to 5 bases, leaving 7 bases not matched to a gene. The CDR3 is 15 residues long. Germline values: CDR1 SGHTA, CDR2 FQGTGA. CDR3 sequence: CASSFRGLAQDTQYF. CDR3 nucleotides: TGTGCCAGCAGCTTTAGAGGACTAGCCCAAGATACGCAGTATTTT.

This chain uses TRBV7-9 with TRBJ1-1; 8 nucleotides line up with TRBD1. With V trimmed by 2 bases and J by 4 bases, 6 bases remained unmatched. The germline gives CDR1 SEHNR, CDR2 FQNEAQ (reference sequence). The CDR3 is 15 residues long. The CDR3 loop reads CASSLIGRGLTEAFF. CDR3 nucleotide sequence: TGTGCCAGCAGCTTAATTGGCAGGGGGCTCACTGAAGCTTTCTTT.

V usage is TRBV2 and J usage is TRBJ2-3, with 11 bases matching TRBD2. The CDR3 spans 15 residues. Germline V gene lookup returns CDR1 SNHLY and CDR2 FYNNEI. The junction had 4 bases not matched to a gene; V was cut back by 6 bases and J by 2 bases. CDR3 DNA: TGTGCCAGCAGCAGGGGACTAGCGGCCACAGATACGCAGTATTTT. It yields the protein CASSRGLAATDTQYF.

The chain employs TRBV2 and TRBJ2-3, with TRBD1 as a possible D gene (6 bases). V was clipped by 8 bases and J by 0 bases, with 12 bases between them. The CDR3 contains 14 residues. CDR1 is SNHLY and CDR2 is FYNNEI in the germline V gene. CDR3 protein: CASLGHLSTDTQYF. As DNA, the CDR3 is TGTGCCAGCTTGGGACACCTTAGCACAGATACGCAGTATTTT.

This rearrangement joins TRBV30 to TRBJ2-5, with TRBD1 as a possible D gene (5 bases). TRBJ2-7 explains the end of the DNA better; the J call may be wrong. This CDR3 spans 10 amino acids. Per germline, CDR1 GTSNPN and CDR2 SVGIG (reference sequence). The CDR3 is CAWKGNEQYF. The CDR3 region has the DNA TGTGCCTGGAAGGGGAACGAGCAGTACTTC.

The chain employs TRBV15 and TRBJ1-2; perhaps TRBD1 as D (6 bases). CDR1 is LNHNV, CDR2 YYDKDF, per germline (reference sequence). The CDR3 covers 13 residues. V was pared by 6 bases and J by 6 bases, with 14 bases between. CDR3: CATRTGTTHGYTF. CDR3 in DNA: TGTGCCACCAGGACTGGGACAACCCATGGCTACACCTTC.

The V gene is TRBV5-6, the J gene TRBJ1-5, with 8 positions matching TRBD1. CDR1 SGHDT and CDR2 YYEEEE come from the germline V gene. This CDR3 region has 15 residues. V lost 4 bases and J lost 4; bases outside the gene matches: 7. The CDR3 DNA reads TGTGCCAGCAGCCCCCAACGGACAGGGAATCAGCCCCAGCATTTT. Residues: CASSPQRTGNQPQHF.

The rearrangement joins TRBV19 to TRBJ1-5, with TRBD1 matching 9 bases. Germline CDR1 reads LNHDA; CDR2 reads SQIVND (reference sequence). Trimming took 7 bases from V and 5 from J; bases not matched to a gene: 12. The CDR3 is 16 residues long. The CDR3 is CASTQSTGTGYQPQHF. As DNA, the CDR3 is TGTGCCAGTACGCAGAGTACCGGGACAGGGTATCAGCCCCAGCATTTT.

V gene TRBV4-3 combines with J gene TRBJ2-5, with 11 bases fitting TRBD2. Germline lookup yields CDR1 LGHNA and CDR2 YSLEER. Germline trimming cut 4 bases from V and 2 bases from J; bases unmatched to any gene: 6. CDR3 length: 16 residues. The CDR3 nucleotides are TGCGCCAGCAGCCCCGGGACTAGCGGAATTCAAGAGACCCAGTACTTC. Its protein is CASSPGTSGIQETQYF.

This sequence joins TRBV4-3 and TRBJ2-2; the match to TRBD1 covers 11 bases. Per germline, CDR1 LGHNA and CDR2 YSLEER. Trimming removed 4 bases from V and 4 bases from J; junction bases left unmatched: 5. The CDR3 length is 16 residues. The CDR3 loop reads CASSLLGTGGTGELFF. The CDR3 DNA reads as TGCGCCAGCAGCCTCCTGGGGACAGGGGGCACCGGGGAGCTGTTTTTT.

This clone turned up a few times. CDR3 nucleotide sequence: TGCGCCAGCAGCCGAGTCATGACAGGGAGAGGGGAGCAGTACTTC. Translated: CASSRVMTGRGEQYF. The rearrangement uses TRBV4-3 and TRBJ2-7; 7 bases are a match to TRBD1. This CDR3 has 15 residues. Germline CDR1 LGHNA, CDR2 YSLEER. With 4 bases clipped from V and 7 bases from J, the junction kept 13 bases outside the gene matches.

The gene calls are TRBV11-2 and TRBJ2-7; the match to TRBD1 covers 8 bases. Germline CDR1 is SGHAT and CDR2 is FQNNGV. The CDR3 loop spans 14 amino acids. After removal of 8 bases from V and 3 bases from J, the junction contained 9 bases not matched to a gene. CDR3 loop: CASAPGQVVYEQYF. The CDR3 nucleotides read TGTGCCAGCGCTCCGGGACAGGTAGTCTACGAGCAGTACTTC.

The CDR3 reads CASTVRQGVTTGELFF. The CDR3 DNA reads as TGTGCCAGCACCGTTAGACAGGGGGTCACCACCGGGGAGCTGTTTTTT. This chain connects TRBV5-6 to TRBJ2-2, with 9 nucleotides matching TRBD1. From germline, CDR1 is SGHDT and CDR2 YYEEEE. The CDR3 totals 16 residues. V lost 6 bases to trimming and J lost 4 bases; unmatched junction nucleotides: 10.

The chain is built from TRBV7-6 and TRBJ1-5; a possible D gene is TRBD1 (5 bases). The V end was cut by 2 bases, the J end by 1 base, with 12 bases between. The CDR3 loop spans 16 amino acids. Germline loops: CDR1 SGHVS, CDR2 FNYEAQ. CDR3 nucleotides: TGTGCCAGCAGCTTAACAGGCCAAGGGAGCAATCAGCCCCAGCATTTT. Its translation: CASSLTGQGSNQPQHF.

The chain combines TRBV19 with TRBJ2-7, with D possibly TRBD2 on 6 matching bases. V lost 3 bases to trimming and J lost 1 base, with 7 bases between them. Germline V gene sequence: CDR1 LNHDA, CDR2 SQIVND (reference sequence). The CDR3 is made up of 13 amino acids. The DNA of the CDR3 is TGTGCCAGTAGTATGCGGGGATCCTACGAGCAGTACTTC. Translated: CASSMRGSYEQYF.

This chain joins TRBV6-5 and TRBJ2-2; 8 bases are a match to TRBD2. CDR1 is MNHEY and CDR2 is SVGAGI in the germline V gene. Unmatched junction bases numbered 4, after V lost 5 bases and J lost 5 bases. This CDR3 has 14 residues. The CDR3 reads CASSTGGPTGELFF. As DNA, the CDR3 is TGTGCCAGCAGTACGGGGGGGCCGACCGGGGAGCTGTTTTTT.

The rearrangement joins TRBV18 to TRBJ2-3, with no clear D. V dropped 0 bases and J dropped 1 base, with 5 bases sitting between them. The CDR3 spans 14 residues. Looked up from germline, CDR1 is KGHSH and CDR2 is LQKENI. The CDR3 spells CASSPPAGTDTQYF. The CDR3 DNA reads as TGTGCCAGCTCACCACCGGCAGGCACAGATACGCAGTATTTT.

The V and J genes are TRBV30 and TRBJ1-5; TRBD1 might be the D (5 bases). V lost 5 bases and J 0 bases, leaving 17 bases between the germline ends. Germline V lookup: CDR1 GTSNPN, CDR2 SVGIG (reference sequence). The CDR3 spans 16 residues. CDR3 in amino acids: CAWGAAGPNSNQPQHF. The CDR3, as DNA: TGTGCCTGGGGGGCGGCAGGACCTAATAGCAATCAGCCCCAGCATTTT.

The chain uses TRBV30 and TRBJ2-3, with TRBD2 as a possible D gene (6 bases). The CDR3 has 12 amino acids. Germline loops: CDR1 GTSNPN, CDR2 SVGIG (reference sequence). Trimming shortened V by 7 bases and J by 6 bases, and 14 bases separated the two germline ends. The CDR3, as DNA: TGTGCCTTACGGGGGAGCAGGGATACGCAGTATTTT. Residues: CALRGSRDTQYF.

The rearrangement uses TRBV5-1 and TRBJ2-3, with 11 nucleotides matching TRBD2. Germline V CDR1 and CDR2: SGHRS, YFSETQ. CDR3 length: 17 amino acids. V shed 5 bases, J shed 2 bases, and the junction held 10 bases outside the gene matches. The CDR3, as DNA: TGCGCCAGCAGTCCTACTAGCGGGGGCCTTCCCACAGATACGCAGTATTTT. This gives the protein CASSPTSGGLPTDTQYF.

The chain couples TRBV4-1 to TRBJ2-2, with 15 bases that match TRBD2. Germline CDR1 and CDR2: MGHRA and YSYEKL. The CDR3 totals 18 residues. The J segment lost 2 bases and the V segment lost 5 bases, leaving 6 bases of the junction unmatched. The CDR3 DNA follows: TGCGCCAGCAGCATCCGGACTAGCGGGGGGGGTAACACCGGGGAGCTGTTTTTT. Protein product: CASSIRTSGGGNTGELFF.

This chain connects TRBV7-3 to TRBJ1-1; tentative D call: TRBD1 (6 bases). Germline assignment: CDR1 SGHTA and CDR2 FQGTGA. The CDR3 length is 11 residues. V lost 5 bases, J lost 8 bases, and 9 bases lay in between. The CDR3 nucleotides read TGTGCCAGCAGCGGAACAGGGGAAGCTTTCTTT. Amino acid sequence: CASSGTGEAFF.

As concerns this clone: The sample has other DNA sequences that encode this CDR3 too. CDR3 region: CSVETGVNTEAFF. CDR3 nucleotides: TGCAGCGTTGAGACAGGAGTGAACACTGAAGCTTTCTTT. V usage is TRBV29-1 and J usage is TRBJ1-1; tentatively, D is TRBD1 (6 bases). The CDR3 covers 13 residues. V lost 3 bases and J 0 bases, leaving 8 bases between the germline ends. CDR1 SQVTM and CDR2 ANQGSEA come from the germline V gene.

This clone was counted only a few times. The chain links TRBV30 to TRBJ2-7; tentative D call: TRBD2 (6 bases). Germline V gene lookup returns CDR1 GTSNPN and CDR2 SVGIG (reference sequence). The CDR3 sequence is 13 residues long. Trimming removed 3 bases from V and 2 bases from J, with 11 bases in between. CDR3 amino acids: CAWRLAATYEQYF. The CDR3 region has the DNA TGTGCCTGGAGATTAGCGGCCACCTACGAGCAGTACTTC.

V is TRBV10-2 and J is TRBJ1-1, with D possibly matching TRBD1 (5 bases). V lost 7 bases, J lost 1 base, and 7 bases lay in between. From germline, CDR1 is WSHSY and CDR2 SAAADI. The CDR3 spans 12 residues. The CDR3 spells CASTTANTEAFF. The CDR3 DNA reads TGCGCCAGCACGACAGCGAACACTGAAGCTTTCTTT.

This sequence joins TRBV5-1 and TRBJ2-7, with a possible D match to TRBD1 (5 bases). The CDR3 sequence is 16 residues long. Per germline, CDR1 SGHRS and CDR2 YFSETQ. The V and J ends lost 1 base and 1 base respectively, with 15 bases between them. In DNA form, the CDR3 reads TGCGCCAGCAGCTTGAACGGTGGGGCGCGGTCCTACGAGCAGTACTTC. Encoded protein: CASSLNGGARSYEQYF.

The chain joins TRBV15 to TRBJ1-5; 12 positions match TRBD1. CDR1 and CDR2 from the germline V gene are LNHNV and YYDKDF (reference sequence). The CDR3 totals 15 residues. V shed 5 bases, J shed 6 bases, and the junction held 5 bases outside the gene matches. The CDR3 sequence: CATSLGQGAGQPQHF. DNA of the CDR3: TGTGCCACCAGCCTGGGACAGGGGGCAGGTCAGCCCCAGCATTTT.

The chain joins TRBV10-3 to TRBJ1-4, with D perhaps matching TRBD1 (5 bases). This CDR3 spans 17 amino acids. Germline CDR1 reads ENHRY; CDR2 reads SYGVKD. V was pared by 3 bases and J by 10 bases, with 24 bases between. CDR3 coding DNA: TGTGCCATCAGTGATATCGCGTCCTTTGACAGCCAACTAAAACTGTTTTTT. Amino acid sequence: CAISDIASFDSQLKLFF.

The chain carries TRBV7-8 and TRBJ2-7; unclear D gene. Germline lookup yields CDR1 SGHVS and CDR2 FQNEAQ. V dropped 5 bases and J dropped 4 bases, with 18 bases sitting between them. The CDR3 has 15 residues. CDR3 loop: CASSPGWAVDYEQYF. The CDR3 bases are TGTGCCAGCAGCCCTGGTTGGGCAGTCGATTACGAGCAGTACTTC.

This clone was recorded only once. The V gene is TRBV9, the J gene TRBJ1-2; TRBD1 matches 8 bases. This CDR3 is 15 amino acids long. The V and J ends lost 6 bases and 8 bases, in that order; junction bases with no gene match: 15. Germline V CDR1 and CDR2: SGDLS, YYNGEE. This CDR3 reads CASKPWPDRGDGYTF. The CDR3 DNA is TGTGCCAGCAAGCCGTGGCCCGACAGGGGTGACGGCTACACCTTC.

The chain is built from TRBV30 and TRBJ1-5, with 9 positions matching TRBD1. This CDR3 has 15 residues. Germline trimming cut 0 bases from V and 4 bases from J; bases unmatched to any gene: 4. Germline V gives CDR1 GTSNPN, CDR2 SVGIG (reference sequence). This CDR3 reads CAWSVKGQGNQPQHF. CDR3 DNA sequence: TGTGCCTGGAGTGTGAAGGGACAGGGTAATCAGCCCCAGCATTTT.